One T cell receptor beta chain is described in this entry. Its antigen is not known. The sample originates from a study of Graves' ophthalmopathy and Graves' hyperthyroidism. About the research overall: Peripheral blood was gathered at first diagnosis, ahead of any treatment whatsoever. Study observations and caveats: Detected in blood as well were most expanded thyroid clonotypes with frequency above 0.001.

Active ophthalmopathy (CAS at least 3, NOSPECS at least 4), lasting under 3 months. Physicians reached a diagnosis by relying on clinical symptoms, serum thyroxine, TRAb, thyroid ultrasound and orbital computed tomography. Germline V gene sequence: CDR1 DFQATT, CDR2 SNEGSKA (reference sequence). The V segment lost 6 bases and the J segment 7 bases; nucleotides outside the gene matches: 9. This CDR3 has 14 residues. TCR beta CDR3 regions were amplified from RNA transcripts. The workflow started with a first-round RT-PCR run with HTBI primers and then moved on to a second-round multiplex PCR. TCRdb recomputed calls from the multiplex PCR reads with MiXCR, one row per CDR3 protein. The data show about 48,000 distinct CDR3 sequences, with 50% seen just once and approximately 20% held by the top ten.

The V gene is TRBV20-1, the J gene TRBJ2-6, with 7 positions matching TRBD2. Material: peripheral blood. This TCR came from an adult man with Graves' ophthalmopathy. The CDR3 DNA is TGCAGTGCCCGTCGGTGGGAGGGAGCCAACGTCCTGACTTTC. This sequence encodes CSARRWEGANVLTF.